Listed below are T cell receptor beta chains from one sample, sequenced in a study of T-cell memory formation after mild COVID-19. In TCRdb, the 5' RACE reads were re-called with MiXCR into one record per CDR3 protein. This sample has 90,000 to 120,000 distinct CDR3 sequences; around 14% occur once, and the top ten carry about 39%. The sample was PBMCs or a T cell subset sorted from them (not recorded which). These receptors all come from a man younger than 35 who had mild COVID-19 (a few samples of this study predate the infection). Cell type and time point are not known. Each CDR3 is given with its conserved first and last residue. Clone size is given for some rows only: seen once, a few or many times, or a class if the clone is expanded.

V,J,size,CDR3
TRBV5-1,TRBJ2-7,many,CASSLEGQGADEQYF
TRBV4-3,TRBJ2-5,.,CASSQEGGRGRLETQYF
TRBV20-1,TRBJ1-2,.,CSARVTNYGYTF
TRBV28,TRBJ1-2,many,CATRGGRENYGYTF
TRBV20-1,TRBJ2-3,.,CSARDGDRGFSADTQYF
TRBV13,TRBJ1-1,few,CASIQGVNTEAFF
TRBV12-3/TRBV12-4,TRBJ1-1,.,CASSLDTMNTEAFF
TRBV10-3,TRBJ1-1,many,CAISGHSDRRLNTEAFF
TRBV10-3,TRBJ1-1,.,CAISEPGEGAFF
TRBV6-2/TRBV6-3,TRBJ2-4,.,CASRDRGAKNIQYF
TRBV29-1,TRBJ1-2,few,CSVQTGQEDYGYTF
TRBV2,TRBJ1-6,few,CASSEPVEEGFGSPLHF
TRBV7-2,.,.,CASSPSYQTGSYEQYF
TRBV19,TRBJ1-2,.,CASSARDSSNYGYTF
TRBV11-1,TRBJ2-5,few,CASSLFLSQWETQYF
TRBV4-2,TRBJ1-2,many,CASSQVGTGDNYGYTF
TRBV5-1,TRBJ2-1,.,CASSLVQGINEQFF
TRBV19,TRBJ2-3,.,CATQSGLPAGITDTQYF
TRBV7-8,TRBJ2-3,.,CASSFVTGWTDTQYF
TRBV6-2/TRBV6-3,TRBJ2-7,.,CASTEGFYEQYF
TRBV4-1,TRBJ2-3,many,CASSQPAGGDTQYF
TRBV6-2/TRBV6-3,TRBJ2-7,few,CAIGGSGTSSYEQYF
TRBV27,.,.,CASSWSGYQETQYF
TRBV27,TRBJ1-4,.,CASSLQGSNEKLFF
TRBV4-2,TRBJ2-3,many,CASSRFPSGSTDTQYF
TRBV6-2/TRBV6-3,TRBJ2-1,.,CASSYTTWDEQFF
TRBV5-4,TRBJ2-5,.,CASSLVGGLEETQYF
TRBV3-1,TRBJ2-1,.,CASSQDGSRAHYNEQFF
TRBV2,TRBJ2-5,few,CASSDPGQGGSETQYF
TRBV12-5,TRBJ2-7,few,CASGLPGTKGDEQYF
TRBV12-5,TRBJ1-1,few,CASGFVAAVNTEAFF
TRBV25-1,TRBJ2-7,.,CASSDPGRNAYF
TRBV27,TRBJ2-5,few,CASSNLQETQYF
TRBV10-1,TRBJ1-2,few,CASSESRTYGYTF
TRBV19,TRBJ1-1,few,CASSLRGIGRDTEAFF
TRBV7-6,TRBJ2-3,many,CASSTGRGDTQYF
TRBV20-1,TRBJ2-1,many,CSARLGGEQFF
TRBV4-1,TRBJ1-6,.,CASSQDPGMNSPLHF
TRBV6-5,TRBJ2-1,.,CASSYWDRDYNEQFF
TRBV7-6,TRBJ2-1,.,CASTAMGGPYNEQFF
TRBV7-9,TRBJ2-1,few,CASSLWWGGNEQFF
TRBV4-2,TRBJ2-3,few,CASSQTGGFTDTQYF
TRBV9,TRBJ2-3,many,CASSLDRNTDTQYF
TRBV2,TRBJ2-1,few,CASSEAGTSGKMGEQFF
TRBV20-1,TRBJ2-1,.,CSGSYGEQFF
TRBV7-3,TRBJ2-1,.,CASSDRDAGNEQFF